Below, 32 T cell receptor beta chains from the same sample are listed, as sequenced in a study of post-analysis software for immune sequencing data. Unique molecular identifiers had been added to the TCR beta cDNA libraries. TCRdb analysed the PCR reads with MiXCR anew, one entry per CDR3 protein. The sample carries about 200,000 distinct CDR3 sequences, approximately 29% recorded once. Their cognate antigens are unknown. Study-wide findings and caveats: Patients showed TRBV5-6, TRBV5-1 and TRBV20-1 among several TRBV segments more frequent than in controls.

The source material was blood. The receptors stem from a girl under 18 with multiple sclerosis.

This clonotype came up many times. The chain employs TRBV27 and TRBJ2-7, with 8 nucleotides matching TRBD2. This CDR3 has 14 amino acids. Germline V gene lookup returns CDR1 MNHEY and CDR2 SMNVEV (reference sequence). Trimming cost V 8 bases and J 4 bases; bases outside gene matches: 10. In DNA, the CDR3 is TGTGCCAGCTCAACCCGCGGGAGGTTATACGAGCAGTACTTC. Translation gives CASSTRGRLYEQYF.

This clonotype was recorded only once. It may be a read error: a sequence one base away is much more abundant. The chain couples TRBV28 to TRBJ2-7; possibly TRBD1 or TRBD2 for D (5 bases each). In germline, CDR1 is MDHEN, CDR2 SYDVKM. The CDR3 extends over 14 amino acids. The CDR3 DNA reads TGTGCCGGCAGTCCCGGGACCCCCTCCTACGAGCAGTACTTC. This codes for CAGSPGTPSYEQYF.

The table lists this clonotype with a few counts. CDR3 nucleotides: TGTGCCAGCAGTGATCAAAATAATCAGCCCCAGCATTTT. It translates to CASSDQNNQPQHF. V and J are TRBV27 and TRBJ1-5; D remains unclear. The V and J ends lost 5 bases and 4 bases respectively, with 9 bases between them. The CDR3 totals 13 residues. Per germline, CDR1 MNHEY and CDR2 SMNVEV (reference sequence).

Comment on this clonotype: This may come from a read error, since a much larger clone is one base off. This chain links TRBV11-2 with TRBJ2-5; D is perhaps TRBD2 (6 bases). Germline V gene lookup returns CDR1 SGHAT and CDR2 FQNNGV. The CDR3 runs to 13 residues. V lost 5 bases, J lost 11 bases, and 18 bases lay in between. The CDR3 DNA reads TGTGCCAGCAGCCCCGGACTATCCAATGAGCAGTACTTC. This translates into CASSPGLSNEQYF.

This clonotype was observed a handful of times. The CDR3: CAWSYRYGYTF. CDR3 DNA: TGTGCCTGGAGTTACAGATATGGCTACACCTTC. V is TRBV30 and J is TRBJ1-2; no reliable D call. This CDR3 has 11 residues. Germline values: CDR1 GTSNPN, CDR2 SVGIG (reference sequence). V lost 2 bases and J 5 bases, leaving 6 bases between the germline ends.

As concerns this clonotype: This may stem from a read error, because a much larger clone lies one nucleotide away. CDR3 sequence reads: CASIGPYF. CDR3 nucleotides: TGTGCCAGCATTGGCCCGTATTTT. The chain uses TRBV6-1 and TRBJ2-3; D uncertain. Germline CDR1 MNHNS, CDR2 SASEGT. This CDR3 comprises 8 residues. Trimming left V 7 bases short and J 14 bases short, with 7 bases between.

The sample holds many counts of this clonotype. This chain connects TRBV4-1 to TRBJ1-2; no clear D. This CDR3 is built from 14 residues. The germline gives CDR1 MGHRA, CDR2 YSYEKL. Trimming pared 0 bases from V and 3 bases from J, leaving 8 bases between. The DNA for the CDR3 is TGCGCCAGCAGCCAAGATTGGGAGGACTATGGCTACACCTTC. It encodes CASSQDWEDYGYTF.

This clonotype turned up a few times. A junction end diverges from the germline sequence, so it may reflect a read error. V and J are TRBV5-1 and TRBJ1-1, with D hard to call. The CDR3 consists of 14 residues. Germline V gene data show CDR1 as SGHRS and CDR2 as YFSETQ. The CDR3 DNA sequence: TGCGCCAGCACCTTGCATCACCTCCACACTGAAGCTTTCTTT. This codes for CASTLHHLHTEAFF.

Many counts were recorded for this clonotype. CDR3 region: CASSLAQTGQETQYF. CDR3 sequence (DNA): TGTGCCAGCAGCTTAGCTCAGACAGGGCAAGAGACCCAGTACTTC. The V and J genes are TRBV7-2 and TRBJ2-5, with 7 nucleotides matching TRBD1. Germline assignment: CDR1 SGHTA and CDR2 FQGNSA. V dropped 0 bases and J dropped 2; count of bases not matched to a gene: 3. CDR3 size: 15 residues.

On this clonotype itself: This may stem from a read error, because a much larger clone lies one nucleotide away. This chain uses TRBV5-5 with TRBJ2-7; 7 positions agree with TRBD1. CDR3 length: 14 residues. Trimming removed 3 bases from V and 2 bases from J; junction bases left unmatched: 5. Germline values: CDR1 SGHKS, CDR2 YYEKEE (reference sequence). CDR3 nucleotide sequence: TGTGCCAGCAGCTCCGGGACAGTGGCCTACGAGCAGTACTTC. Its protein is CASSSGTVAYEQYF.

Regarding this clonotype: A much larger clonotype is one base distant, so this may be a read error. The chain has TRBV4-1 and TRBJ1-1; D remains ambiguous. The CDR3 contains 15 residues. Germline V gene data show CDR1 as MGHRA and CDR2 as YSYEKL. CDR3 sequence (DNA): TGCGCCGGCAGCCAACCTCCAGATGGGTACACTGAAGCTTTCTTT. It specifies CAGSQPPDGYTEAFF.

This clonotype was seen a few times. CDR3 amino acids: CASNPTGGQETQYF. The CDR3, as DNA: TGTGCCAGCAACCCAACAGGGGGCCAAGAGACCCAGTACTTC. The genes are TRBV6-1 and TRBJ2-5; 8 positions agree with TRBD1. CDR1 is MNHNS, CDR2 SASEGT, per germline. CDR3 length equals 14 residues. The V segment lost 7 bases and the J segment 1 base; nucleotides outside the gene matches: 5.

Comments on this clonotype: This could be a read error, since a much larger clone is one nucleotide away. The chain combines TRBV5-1 with TRBJ2-7, with 13 nucleotides matching TRBD2. With V trimmed by 4 bases and J by 7 bases, 8 bases remained unmatched. Germline lookup yields CDR1 SGHRS and CDR2 YFSETQ. The CDR3 sequence is 15 residues long. CDR3 region: CASSRTSGSWNEQYF. CDR3 in DNA: TGCGCCAGCAGCCGGACTAGCGGGAGCTGGAATGAGCAGTACTTC.

V gene TRBV20-1 combines with J gene TRBJ2-1; tentatively, D is TRBD1 (8 bases). Trimming left V 3 bases short and J 6 bases short, with 24 bases between. The CDR3 is 17 residues long. The germline V gene encodes CDR1 DFQATT and CDR2 SNEGSKA (reference sequence). CDR3 region: CSASGYTGGRASNEQFF. In nucleotides, the CDR3 is TGCAGTGCTAGTGGGTATACAGGGGGGAGGGCCAGCAATGAGCAGTTCTTC.

This clonotype occurred many times. CDR3 protein: CASSGTSWGTDTQYF. DNA of the CDR3: TGTGCCAGCAGTGGGACTAGCTGGGGCACAGATACGCAGTATTTT. The genes are TRBV2 and TRBJ2-3; 8 bases line up with TRBD2. The CDR3 is made up of 15 amino acids. Germline lookup yields CDR1 SNHLY and CDR2 FYNNEI. After removal of 4 bases from V and 1 base from J, the junction contained 4 bases not matched to a gene.

This clonotype showed up many times. V gene TRBV20-1 combines with J gene TRBJ2-6; the D gene is possibly TRBD1 (5 bases). The germline CDR1 and CDR2 sequences are DFQATT and SNEGSKA (reference sequence). Trimming stripped 2 bases from V and 3 bases from J, with 8 bases between. The CDR3 loop spans 14 amino acids. CDR3 sequence: CSARRGIGANVLTF. DNA of the CDR3: TGCAGTGCTAGAAGGGGCATTGGGGCCAACGTCCTGACTTTC.

Points on this clonotype: Since a much larger clone is just one base distant, this may be a read error. This chain links TRBV7-8 with TRBJ2-5; D might be TRBD1 (7 bases). Germline CDR1 and CDR2: SGHVS and FQNEAQ. The CDR3 loop spans 15 amino acids. V lost 1 base and J 5 bases, leaving 14 bases between the germline ends. In nucleotides, the CDR3 is TGTGCCAGCAGCTTAGGGGAGGACAGGCGTGAGACCCAGTACTTC. Translation: CASSLGEDRRETQYF.

There are many counts of this clonotype. This sequence joins TRBV12-3 or TRBV12-4 and TRBJ1-2; no reliable D call. Trimming removed 3 bases from V and 8 bases from J, with 13 bases in between. There are 13 residues in the CDR3. CDR3 bases: TGTGCCAGCAGTTTTCGGTATTACTCCGGCTACACCTTC. It specifies CASSFRYYSGYTF.

In this sample, this clonotype turned up a few times. It may be a read error: a sequence one base away is much more abundant. V gene TRBV6-5 combines with J gene TRBJ1-2; TRBD1 is a possible D gene (5 bases). CDR1 and CDR2 from the germline V gene are MNHEY and SVGAGI. Trimming pared 6 bases from V and 4 bases from J, leaving 12 bases between. This CDR3 has 13 amino acids. The CDR3 nucleotides read TGTGCCAGCAGATCCGGGGCAGGCTATGGCTACACCTTC. Amino acids: CASRSGAGYGYTF.

This clonotype was detected only a few times. The chain uses TRBV19 and TRBJ2-1; 7 bases fit TRBD1. The CDR3 is 15 amino acids. V gave up 6 bases and J gave up 6 bases; unmatched junction bases: 11. Germline values: CDR1 LNHDA, CDR2 SQIVND (reference sequence). CDR3 DNA sequence: TGTGCCAGTAGACCTCCGGGACAGACGTTCAATGAGCAGTTCTTC. Amino acids: CASRPPGQTFNEQFF.

CDR3 DNA sequence: TGTGCCAGTAGTAGGGCAGCCACAGATACGCAGTATTTT. This translates into CASSRAATDTQYF. This chain connects TRBV19 to TRBJ2-3; D unclear. There are 13 residues in the CDR3. V was cut by 4 bases and J by 2 bases, with 7 bases left in between. The germline V gene has CDR1 LNHDA and CDR2 SQIVND (reference sequence). The entire variable domain, with the rest obtained from reference TRBV19 and TRBJ2-3, is as follows: DGGITQSPKYLFRKEGQNVTLSCEQNLNHDAMYWYRQDPGQGLRLIYYSQIVNDFQKGDIAEGYSVSREKKESFPLTVTSAQKNPTAFYLCASSRAATDTQYFGPGTRLTVL.

The chain uses TRBV7-9 and TRBJ2-3; D is possibly TRBD2 (5 bases). V dropped 6 bases and J dropped 1 base, with 20 bases sitting between them. The CDR3 length is 17 residues. The germline CDR1 and CDR2 sequences are SEHNR and FQNEAQ (reference sequence). The CDR3 loop reads CASRGERNTLGTDTQYF. CDR3 nucleotides: TGTGCCAGCAGGGGAGAGAGGAATACCCTCGGCACAGATACGCAGTATTTT.

This rearrangement joins TRBV28 to TRBJ2-7, with a tentative D call TRBD2 (5 bases). Germline CDR1 reads MDHEN; CDR2 reads SYDVKM. The CDR3 runs 15 residues. V lost 7 bases, J lost 2 bases, and 18 bases lay in between. CDR3 protein: CASTKAGVSAYEQYF. CDR3 nucleotide sequence: TGTGCCAGCACAAAAGCCGGGGTTTCAGCCTACGAGCAGTACTTC.

CDR3 sequence (DNA): TGTGCCAGCAGCGACGACGGGACCAGCAATCAGCCCCAGCATTTT. The encoded protein is CASSDDGTSNQPQHF. The chain is built from TRBV3-1 and TRBJ1-5, with a possible D match to TRBD1 (5 bases). V gave up 5 bases and J gave up 1 base, with 12 bases separating them. The CDR3 has 15 amino acids. From germline, CDR1 is LGHDT and CDR2 YNNKEL (reference sequence).

The genes are TRBV29-1 and TRBJ2-1; D ambiguous. Germline V CDR1 and CDR2: SQVTM, ANQGSEA. This CDR3 spans 13 amino acids. Trimming shortened V by 8 bases and J by 2 bases, and 13 bases separated the two germline ends. The CDR3 DNA sequence: TGCAGCTTTAGTACCGGAGCCTACAATGAGCAGTTCTTC. Amino acid sequence: CSFSTGAYNEQFF.

Turning to this clonotype: The junction shows a germline mismatch at one end, possibly a read error. The J gene is TRBJ1-2, the V gene TRBV5-1; D gene uncertain. The CDR3 is 13 amino acids. The germline gives CDR1 SGHRS, CDR2 YFSETQ. The CDR3 DNA sequence: TGTGCCAGCAGCTACGAAGCGGGTAATGGCTACACCTTC. Its translation: CASSYEAGNGYTF.

This clonotype was detected ten times or more. The chain combines TRBV4-1 with TRBJ2-5; no firm D call. The V gene's germline CDR1 is MGHRA and CDR2 YSYEKL. The CDR3 consists of 16 residues. Deletions cut 1 base from V and 5 bases from J, with 17 bases between. CDR3 loop: CASSQGLGLLGETQYF. CDR3 DNA: TGCGCCAGCAGCCAAGGGTTAGGGCTACTCGGGGAGACCCAGTACTTC.

Many counts were recorded for this clonotype. The gene calls are TRBV5-1 and TRBJ2-1; the match to TRBD2 covers 7 bases. J was trimmed by 0 bases and V by 7 bases; bases with no gene match: 4. Germline V gives CDR1 SGHRS, CDR2 YFSETQ. This CDR3 contains 14 residues. CDR3 region: CASDGGDSYNEQFF. CDR3 nucleotide sequence: TGCGCCAGCGATGGGGGGGACTCCTACAATGAGCAGTTCTTC.

The V call is TRBV29-1, the J call TRBJ2-1; D not certain. The length of the CDR3 is 15 residues. The germline V gene encodes CDR1 SQVTM and CDR2 ANQGSEA. V shed 5 bases and J shed 5 bases, with 19 bases lying between them. The CDR3 nucleotides are TGCAGCGTTTTCCCGGGTCCTTACCCTCACAATGAGCAGTTCTTC. Its protein is CSVFPGPYPHNEQFF.

This clonotype was seen repeatedly, ten times or more. V usage is TRBV7-9 and J usage is TRBJ1-2; D not certain. Trimming took 2 bases from V and 0 from J, leaving 7 bases between them. Germline V gives CDR1 SEHNR, CDR2 FQNEAQ (reference sequence). CDR3 size: 14 residues. The CDR3 loop reads CASSLTTSNYGYTF. CDR3 DNA sequence: TGTGCCAGCAGCTTAACGACTTCTAACTATGGCTACACCTTC.

In its sample, this clonotype was seen many times. The rearrangement links TRBV5-6 to TRBJ1-5; D unresolved. The CDR3 consists of 15 residues. Trimming took off 4 bases at V and 2 bases at J, with 13 bases between the two ends. CDR1 is SGHDT, CDR2 YYEEEE, per germline. The CDR3 spells CASSTSGWGNQPQHF. As DNA, the CDR3 is TGTGCCAGCAGCACTAGTGGATGGGGCAATCAGCCCCAGCATTTT.

This clonotype was seen at least ten times. The genes are TRBV6-5 and TRBJ2-1; the match to TRBD2 covers 12 bases. This CDR3 comprises 17 residues. The trim removed 0 bases at V and 9 bases at J, leaving 9 bases unmatched. Germline values: CDR1 MNHEY, CDR2 SVGAGI. The CDR3 region is CASSYSGLAGGQGEQFF. The CDR3 nucleotides are TGTGCCAGCAGTTACTCGGGTCTAGCGGGAGGGCAAGGTGAGCAGTTCTTC.